These 25 T cell receptor beta chains were sequenced from one sample in a study of cytomegalovirus exposure and HLA in healthy donors. A multiplex PCR was run with 60 Vbeta primers and 13 Jbeta primers. The assay was immunoSEQ multiplex PCR, and TCRdb's table has in-frame clones only and misses some. The data hold fewer than 250,000 clones, with around 86% observed a single time. Sequenced sample: PBMCs. The receptors derive from a woman between 45 and 60 years old in good health and CMV-seropositive.

The rearrangement uses TRBV5-1 and TRBJ2-3, with D perhaps matching TRBD2 (5 bases). The CDR3 length is 16 residues. CDR1 SGHRS and CDR2 YFSETQ come from the germline V gene. V lost 2 bases to trimming and J lost 1 base, with 14 bases between them. DNA of the CDR3: TGCGCCAGCAGCTTCACCAGCGGCCCGGGCACAGATACGCAGTATTTT. Protein product: CASSFTSGPGTDTQYF.

The gene calls are TRBV5-1 and TRBJ2-5; tentatively, D is TRBD2 (6 bases). V was cut by 3 bases and J by 4 bases, with 13 bases left in between. In germline, CDR1 is SGHRS, CDR2 YFSETQ. CDR3 length equals 14 residues. In nucleotides, the CDR3 is TGCGCCAGCAGCTCCACCACCGGGAGAGAGACCCAGTACTTC. Amino acid sequence: CASSSTTGRETQYF.

V gene TRBV7-5 combines with J gene TRBJ1-5. TRBV7-5 is designated a pseudogene. CDR3 length: 18 residues. CDR3 nucleotides: TGTGCCAGAACCGATCCCCGTGGGAGGGGGAAGGGCAATCAGCCCCAGCATTTT. Its protein is CARTDPRGRGKGNQPQHF.

The rearrangement joins TRBV7-2 to TRBJ2-7; 9 nucleotides match TRBD1. Germline lookup yields CDR1 SGHTA and CDR2 FQGNSA. The CDR3 is 14 amino acids. V was pared by 5 bases and J by 3 bases, with 5 bases of the junction left unmatched. This CDR3 reads CASSRRDRDYEQYF. CDR3 coding DNA: TGTGCCAGCAGCCGGCGGGACAGGGACTACGAGCAGTACTTC.

The CDR3 bases are TGTGCCAGCAGTGAAGCGAGCCAGGTGGGGGGGCCCACAGAGGAAAAACTGTTTTTT. It encodes CASSEASQVGGPTEEKLFF. The rearrangement joins TRBV2 to TRBJ1-4; D is perhaps TRBD1 (6 bases). The CDR3 extends over 19 amino acids. Deletions cut 0 bases from V and 8 bases from J, with 25 bases between. CDR1 and CDR2 from the germline V gene are SNHLY and FYNNEI. The complete variable domain, with remaining parts taken from reference TRBV2 and TRBJ1-4, reads EPEVTQTPSHQVTQMGQEVILRCVPISNHLYFYWYRQILGQKVEFLVSFYNNEISEKSEIFDDQFSVERPDGSNFTLKIRSTKLEDSAMYFCASSEASQVGGPTEEKLFFGSGTQLSVL.

This chain uses TRBV10-3 with TRBJ2-2; 7 bases align to TRBD1. The V and J ends lost 11 bases and 3 bases, in that order; junction bases with no gene match: 9. This CDR3 is built from 14 residues. The germline CDR1 and CDR2 sequences are ENHRY and SYGVKD. CDR3 loop: CAVRPGTDTGELFF. Written as DNA, the CDR3 is TGTGCCGTCCGTCCCGGGACAGACACCGGGGAGCTGTTTTTT.

This clone showed up just a few times. The rearrangement joins TRBV14 to TRBJ1-4, with D tentatively TRBD1 (5 bases). V dropped 3 bases and J dropped 10 bases, with 15 bases sitting between them. The CDR3 consists of 14 residues. Germline V gene data show CDR1 as SGHDN and CDR2 as FVKESK. Here the CDR3 reads CASSHQGHVRKLFF. In DNA, the CDR3 is TGTGCCAGCAGCCACCAGGGCCATGTACGAAAACTGTTTTTT.

The chain joins TRBV6-4 to TRBJ2-6; D ambiguous. The CDR3 is 18 residues long. The germline V and J ends were trimmed by 3 bases and 3 bases, with 18 bases remaining between them. Germline V gene data show CDR1 as MRHNA and CDR2 as SNTAGT. CDR3 in amino acids: CASSDAPPALHGANVLTF. The CDR3 bases are TGTGCCAGCAGTGATGCCCCCCCCGCGTTGCATGGGGCCAACGTCCTGACTTTC.

The CDR3 DNA reads TGCGCCAGCAGCGACCCAGCGGGGGTTGACACCGGGGAGCTGTTTTTT. Translating gives CASSDPAGVDTGELFF. V is TRBV5-1 and J is TRBJ2-2; TRBD2 matches at 8 bases. Trimming removed 4 bases from V and 3 bases from J; junction bases left unmatched: 8. This CDR3 contains 16 residues. Germline lookup yields CDR1 SGHRS and CDR2 YFSETQ.

The chain employs TRBV5-1 and TRBJ2-7; possibly TRBD1 for D (6 bases). The length of the CDR3 is 12 residues. The V and J ends lost 2 bases and 6 bases respectively, with 9 bases between them. CDR1 and CDR2 (germline): SGHRS, YFSETQ. CDR3 nucleotides: TGCGCCAGCAGCTTACAGGGAGCCGAGCAGTACTTC. Its translation is CASSLQGAEQYF.

The J gene is TRBJ1-4, the V gene TRBV28, with D possibly being TRBD1 (6 bases). Germline V gene lookup returns CDR1 MDHEN and CDR2 SYDVKM. The V gene lost 6 bases and the J gene lost 7 bases, with 18 bases spanning the gap. There are 15 residues in the CDR3. This CDR3 is CASRGQRKSREKLFF. The CDR3 nucleotides read TGTGCCAGCAGAGGACAGAGAAAGAGCCGTGAAAAACTGTTTTTT.

This clone has ten or more counts. The rearrangement joins TRBV4-1 to TRBJ2-7; no reliable D call. CDR3 size: 14 residues. Trimming removed 1 base at V and 1 base at J, with 8 bases between. The germline V gene has CDR1 MGHRA and CDR2 YSYEKL. CDR3 sequence (DNA): TGCGCCAGCAGCCAAGGTGTGCAGTCCTACGAGCAGTACTTC. It codes for CASSQGVQSYEQYF.

The chain employs TRBV6-5 and TRBJ1-5, with D tentatively TRBD1 (5 bases). CDR3 size: 13 residues. The germline gives CDR1 MNHEY, CDR2 SVGAGI. The V end was cut by 6 bases, the J end by 6 bases, with 12 bases between. In DNA form, the CDR3 reads TGTGCCAGCAGACGCGGCGGGGGTCAGCCCCAGCATTTT. As protein: CASRRGGGQPQHF.

This clone was seen a few times. The gene calls are TRBV19 and TRBJ1-1, with TRBD1 as a possible D gene (5 bases). The V and J ends lost 4 bases and 7 bases respectively, with 10 bases between them. Looked up from germline, CDR1 is LNHDA and CDR2 is SQIVND (reference sequence). This CDR3 has 12 residues. This chain's CDR3 is CASSRDFGEAFF. The CDR3 bases are TGTGCCAGTAGTAGGGACTTCGGTGAAGCTTTCTTT.

The chain couples TRBV10-3 to TRBJ1-1; the D is unclear. This CDR3 comprises 13 residues. Germline V gene data show CDR1 as ENHRY and CDR2 as SYGVKD. V was trimmed by 10 bases and J by 6 bases, leaving 18 bases between them. CDR3 sequence: CATTPRGVSEAFF. The CDR3 DNA reads as TGTGCCACTACGCCCCGCGGGGTCTCTGAAGCTTTCTTT.

This clone was counted a single time. The rearrangement links TRBV6-5 to TRBJ1-1; 8 bases align to TRBD1. The CDR3 extends over 16 amino acids. J gave up 1 base and V 2 bases, and 6 bases lay outside the gene matches. CDR1 and CDR2 from the germline V gene are MNHEY and SVGAGI. CDR3 nucleotide sequence: TGTGCCAGCAGTTACAGGACAGGGCGGGGGAACACTGAAGCTTTCTTT. Protein sequence: CASSYRTGRGNTEAFF.

This rearrangement joins TRBV30 to TRBJ2-1; weak D call: TRBD1 (5 bases). Between the trimmed V and J ends, which lost 1 base and 4 bases, there was a span of 5 bases. CDR1 GTSNPN and CDR2 SVGIG come from the germline V gene (reference sequence). The CDR3 runs 12 residues. The CDR3 DNA follows: TGTGCCTGGAGTGGACAGTACAATGAGCAGTTCTTC. Translated, it gives CAWSGQYNEQFF.

The chain has TRBV6-1 and TRBJ1-1; no clear D gene. The germline CDR1 and CDR2 sequences are MNHNS and SASEGT. This CDR3 has 13 residues. V lost 2 bases and J lost 3, with 7 bases in between. The CDR3 sequence is CASSETSDTEAFF. As DNA, the CDR3 is TGTGCCAGCAGTGAAACCTCGGACACTGAAGCTTTCTTT.

The rearrangement uses TRBV5-1 and TRBJ2-2, with D possibly being TRBD2 (6 bases). CDR3 length equals 14 residues. V was clipped by 0 bases and J by 6 bases, with 9 bases between them. CDR1 SGHRS and CDR2 YFSETQ come from the germline V gene. CDR3 in amino acids: CASSLVWRAGELFF. For the CDR3, the DNA is TGCGCCAGCAGCTTGGTTTGGAGGGCCGGGGAGCTGTTTTTT.

Regarding this clone: Other DNA variants within this sample encode the same CDR3. The rearrangement links TRBV5-1 to TRBJ1-2, with 7 bases lining up with TRBD1. Germline V lookup: CDR1 SGHRS, CDR2 YFSETQ. Losses at the gene ends were 0 bases for V and 2 bases for J; bases not matched to a gene: 1. The CDR3 consists of 14 residues. CDR3 protein: CASSLEGANYGYTF. CDR3 coding DNA: TGCGCCAGCAGCTTGGAGGGGGCCAACTATGGCTACACCTTC.

The V and J genes are TRBV19 and TRBJ1-4; tentatively, D is TRBD1 (5 bases). Trimming shortened V by 5 bases and J by 4 bases, and 17 bases separated the two germline ends. The CDR3 contains 16 residues. Germline CDR1 LNHDA, CDR2 SQIVND (reference sequence). In DNA, the CDR3 is TGTGCCAGTAGTTCCCGCAAGGGGCGTGGTAATGAAAAACTGTTTTTT. This encodes CASSSRKGRGNEKLFF.

The chain employs TRBV5-1 and TRBJ1-1; perhaps TRBD1 as D (6 bases). This CDR3 region has 16 residues. The V gene's germline CDR1 is SGHRS and CDR2 YFSETQ. Trimming took 4 bases from V and 1 from J, leaving 17 bases between them. CDR3 DNA sequence: TGCGCCAGCAGCCTGGGGGGGCTGACAGGGAACACTGAAGCTTTCTTT. Protein sequence: CASSLGGLTGNTEAFF.

The chain is built from TRBV4-2 and TRBJ1-2; perhaps TRBD1 as D (6 bases). Trimming left V 0 bases short and J 4 bases short, with 18 bases between. The CDR3 is made up of 17 amino acids. The germline CDR1 and CDR2 sequences are LGHNA and YNFKEQ. The chain's CDR3 is CASSQEAGADYFYGYTF. The CDR3 bases are TGTGCCAGCAGCCAAGAGGCAGGGGCCGACTATTTCTATGGCTACACCTTC.

The chain joins TRBV25-1 to TRBJ1-1, with 9 bases identical to TRBD1. This CDR3 has 14 amino acids. CDR1 is MGHDK and CDR2 is SYGVNS in the germline V gene. V lost 7 bases to trimming and J lost 4 bases; unmatched junction nucleotides: 7. CDR3 residues: CASNPRDRATEAFF. The CDR3 region has the DNA TGTGCCAGCAACCCCCGGGACAGGGCCACTGAAGCTTTCTTT.

This clone qualifies as medium-sized. The chain couples TRBV5-6 to TRBJ1-1, with D perhaps matching TRBD1 (5 bases). CDR3 length: 16 amino acids. Germline loops: CDR1 SGHDT, CDR2 YYEEEE. Trimming cost V 0 bases and J 0 bases, with 12 bases left between them. DNA for the CDR3: TGTGCCAGCAGCTTGGATACGGGACTTATGAACACTGAAGCTTTCTTT. Translation gives CASSLDTGLMNTEAFF.